This T cell receptor (beta chain) was identified during a study of blood T cell repertoires in COVID-19. Turning to the study itself: T cells, B-cell-depleted T cells, or PBMCs provided the cDNA or gDNA that served as material.

Original methodology: Using reference gene primer amplification, nucleated cell counts were estimated. Sequencing was performed with immunoSEQ multiplex PCR; in TCRdb, only in-frame clones are kept and a portion is missing. V, J and clone size are those of that table, while D and trimming were read from the DNA. Among more than 200,000 clones listed, around 88% were seen once. Trimming removed 2 bases at V and 0 bases at J, with 14 bases between. This CDR3 region has 17 residues. Germline V gives CDR1 SGHTA, CDR2 FQGNSA. The receptor was derived from a man at least 80 years old with acute or convalescent COVID-19. What was sequenced was peripheral blood. The genes are TRBV7-2 and TRBJ2-1, with no clear D. CDR3 residues: CASSLMRLESSYNEQFF. In DNA form, the CDR3 reads TGTGCCAGCAGCTTAATGAGGCTAGAGAGCTCCTACAATGAGCAGTTCTTC.